The 21 T cell receptor beta chains below come from one sample, sequenced in a study of tumor and adjacent non-tumor tissue in lung cancer. TCRbeta libraries were built with three rounds of nested PCR, modified from ARM-PCR. TCRdb reprocessed the multiplex PCR reads via MiXCR and lists one record per CDR3 protein. Among 85,000 to 130,000 distinct CDR3 sequences, 65% were seen once, and the ten largest hold roughly 19%. RNA was extracted from bulk tissue without any cell sorting. Distant lung tissue was collected more than 3 cm away from the tumor edge. The sequenced sample was distant non-tumor lung tissue. These receptors all stem from a man aged 30 to 39 with non-small cell lung cancer.

This sequence joins TRBV11-2 and TRBJ2-1, with D perhaps matching TRBD1 (6 bases). Trimming removed 7 bases from V and 15 bases from J, with 28 bases in between. Germline CDR1 SGHAT, CDR2 FQNNGV. This CDR3 region has 15 residues. CDR3 DNA: TGTGCCAGCACGCACTATGGCAGGGGCGGAAATGAACGGTTCTTC. Its translation is CASTHYGRGGNERFF.

The chain has TRBV20-1 and TRBJ1-5; D call uncertain. This CDR3 is 14 amino acids long. V was clipped by 8 bases and J by 5 bases, with 19 bases between them. CDR1 DFQATT and CDR2 SNEGSKA come from the germline V gene (reference sequence). Written as DNA, the CDR3 is TGCAGTCCTAAAGCCACCGGGCCTTATCAGCCCCAGCATTTT. The encoded protein is CSPKATGPYQPQHF.

Comment on this clonotype: The junction does not match germline at one end; this may be a read error. The chain joins TRBV11-2 to TRBJ2-3; 8 bases agree with TRBD1. The CDR3 has 15 amino acids. CDR1 and CDR2 (germline): SGHAT, FQNNGV. The CDR3: CASSPTGQVTDTEYF. CDR3 bases: TGTGCCAGCAGCCCTACGGGACAGGTCACAGATACGGAGTATTTT.

As regards this clonotype: A read error may explain this, as a much larger clone is one base away. J is TRBJ1-2 and V is TRBV12-3 or TRBV12-4; D unresolved. Deletions cut 7 bases from V and 3 bases from J, with 18 bases between. The CDR3 is made up of 15 amino acids. In DNA form, the CDR3 reads TGTGCCAGCACCTCTCTTAGGGCAGACTACTATGGCTACACCTTC. It translates to CASTSLRADYYGYTF.

In regard to this clonotype: Compared with germline, one end of the junction differs, possibly owing to a read error. The chain carries TRBV4-3 and TRBJ2-1, with 10 bases matching TRBD2. The germline gives CDR1 LGHNA, CDR2 YSLEER. The CDR3 has 17 residues. The CDR3 reads CDSSPVGPSGGNYEQFF. CDR3 DNA sequence: TGCGACAGCAGCCCTGTCGGGCCTAGCGGGGGCAATTATGAGCAGTTCTTC.

Of note for this clonotype: This is likely a read error, given that the CDR3 carries no conserved phenylalanine or tryptophan at its end. The limits of the CDR3 on the DNA are not certain, so only TCRdb's listed CDR3 is given. The chain combines TRBV4-3 with TRBJ2-1; the DNA was not used to check the table's D call, TRBD1. The CDR3 is made up of 14 amino acids, end residues included. The germline CDR1 and CDR2 sequences are LGHNA and YSLEER. CDR3 amino acids: CASSQDRDSNEKFL.

The chain joins TRBV4-3 to TRBJ2-5; perhaps D is TRBD1 or TRBD2 (5 bases each). Germline V gene sequence: CDR1 LGHNA, CDR2 YSLEER. The CDR3 spans 15 residues. V gave up 10 bases and J gave up 2 bases, with 20 bases separating them. The CDR3 region has the DNA TGCGCCAACGGCCACGAGGGACGGACACAAGAGACCCAGTACTTC. Encoded protein: CANGHEGRTQETQYF.

About this clonotype itself: One end of the junction varies from germline; a read error may be responsible. The chain links TRBV11-3 to TRBJ1-5, with 7 nucleotides matching TRBD1. The CDR3 sequence is 15 residues long. The germline CDR1 and CDR2 sequences are SGHNT and YENEEA. The CDR3 DNA reads as TGTGCCAGCAGCCGGGGGGAGGGGGCCAATCAGCCCAAGTATTTT. Amino acid sequence: CASSRGEGANQPKYF.

The chain combines TRBV11-2 with TRBJ2-7; maybe TRBD2 (6 bases). The CDR3 covers 14 residues. From germline, CDR1 is SGHAT and CDR2 FQNNGV. Trimming removed 5 bases from V and 7 bases from J, with 18 bases in between. The CDR3 DNA reads TGTGCCAGCAGCCCCCTCGGGAGTCCTGGGGAGCAGTACTTC. It specifies CASSPLGSPGEQYF.

This clonotype was seen a few times. A read error may produce the germline difference seen at one junction end. V is TRBV24-1 and J is TRBJ2-1; perhaps D is TRBD1 or TRBD2 (5 bases each). This CDR3 contains 14 residues. CDR1 KGHDR and CDR2 SFDVKD come from the germline V gene. DNA for the CDR3: TGTGCCACCAGTGATTTGCAACGGGGCAATGAGCGGTTCTTC. This translates into CATSDLQRGNERFF.

Regarding this clonotype: This clone may be a read error of a much larger clone one base away. The chain joins TRBV5-4 to TRBJ2-3, with 11 bases fitting TRBD2. CDR1 is SGHNT, CDR2 YYREEE, per germline (reference sequence). The CDR3 loop spans 16 amino acids. CDR3: CVSSGTSGSSTDTQYF. The CDR3 DNA is TGTGTCAGCAGCGGGACTAGCGGATCTAGCACAGATACGCAGTATTTT.

A remark on this clonotype: One end of the junction varies from germline; a read error may be responsible. The chain recombines TRBV12-3 or TRBV12-4 with TRBJ2-5, with a tentative D call TRBD1 (5 bases). The CDR3 length is 14 residues. The chain's CDR3 is CDSSLGQELETQYF. The CDR3 bases are TGTGACAGCAGTTTGGGGCAGGAATTGGAGACCCAGTACTTC.

In regard to this clonotype: No conserved phenylalanine or tryptophan is present at the end of the CDR3, so a read error is the likely explanation. This chain joins TRBV29-1 and TRBJ2-7; 10 positions match TRBD2. Germline CDR1 reads SQVTM; CDR2 reads ANQGSEA. The CDR3 consists of 13 residues. The CDR3 is CSVALAGVGEQYL. CDR3 coding DNA: TGCAGTGTTGCTCTAGCGGGAGTAGGCGAGCAGTACCTC.

A word on this clonotype: Relative to the germline gene, one junction end is altered; a read error may explain this. V and J are TRBV6-1 and TRBJ1-4, with TRBD1 as a possible D gene (5 bases). Germline V gives CDR1 MNHNS, CDR2 SASEGT. The CDR3 length is 15 residues. The CDR3 is CANSVTDRRGEKLFF. Here the CDR3 DNA reads TGTGCCAACAGTGTGACTGACAGAAGAGGTGAAAAACTGTTTTTT.

As to this clonotype: The junction differs from germline at one of its ends, possibly a read error. The V gene is TRBV11-3, the J gene TRBJ2-1; 11 positions match TRBD2. Germline loops: CDR1 SGHNT, CDR2 YENEEA. The CDR3 covers 16 residues. The DNA for the CDR3 is TGTACCAGTAGCGCGGGCTGGACTAGCGGGCCGGATGAGCAGTTCTTC. As protein: CTSSAGWTSGPDEQFF.

This clonotype was detected ten times or more. The chain uses TRBV20-1 and TRBJ1-6; the D gene is possibly TRBD1 (5 bases). Germline CDR1 reads DFQATT; CDR2 reads SNEGSKA (reference sequence). This CDR3 is 16 amino acids long. Trimming pared 3 bases from V and 0 bases from J, leaving 12 bases between. CDR3 sequence reads: CSASGDGSSYNSPLHF. The CDR3 nucleotides read TGCAGTGCTAGCGGGGACGGGAGCTCCTATAATTCACCCCTCCACTTT.

Concerning this clonotype: Relative to the germline gene, one junction end is altered; a read error may explain this. The genes are TRBV20-1 and TRBJ2-2, with TRBD1 as a possible D gene (6 bases). The germline V gene has CDR1 DFQATT and CDR2 SNEGSKA (reference sequence). This CDR3 is 15 amino acids long. CDR3: CSAALQGADTGKLFF. In nucleotides, the CDR3 is TGCAGTGCCGCTCTACAGGGCGCTGACACCGGGAAGCTGTTTTTT.

As regards this clonotype: At one end the junction does not follow the germline gene, possibly because of a read error. This chain connects TRBV29-1 to TRBJ2-7; D is unresolved. This CDR3 is built from 15 residues. Germline CDR1 is SQVTM and CDR2 is ANQGSEA. The CDR3 protein is CGVIPRVTEFYEQYF. Here the CDR3 DNA reads TGCGGCGTTATTCCCCGGGTTACAGAGTTTTACGAGCAGTACTTC.

Turning to this clonotype: At one end the junction does not follow the germline gene, possibly because of a read error. The chain has TRBV20-1 and TRBJ2-3, with 7 bases fitting TRBD1. CDR3 length: 14 amino acids. Germline V gene data show CDR1 as DFQATT and CDR2 as SNEGSKA (reference sequence). The CDR3 DNA follows: TGCAGTGCTATCGAGACGGTGGGGACAGATACGCACTATTTT. Its translation: CSAIETVGTDTHYF.

On this clonotype itself: A much larger clone sits a single nucleotide away, making a read error possible. The J gene is TRBJ1-3, the V gene TRBV29-1; no reliable D call. The CDR3 spans 13 residues. Deletions cut 4 bases from V and 0 bases from J, with 7 bases between. Looked up from germline, CDR1 is SQVTM and CDR2 is ANQGSEA. The CDR3 DNA reads as TGCAGCGTTGTAACGGACTCTGGAAACACCATATATTTT. It specifies CSVVTDSGNTIYF.

Remarks on this clonotype: Just one base apart from a much larger clone, this may be a read error. This chain links TRBV12-5 with TRBJ2-1, with D tentatively TRBD2 (5 bases). From germline, CDR1 is LGHNT and CDR2 FRNRAP. The CDR3 is 14 amino acids. The CDR3 loop is CASCLGDAYNEQFF. CDR3 bases: TGTGCTAGTTGTTTGGGAGACGCCTACAATGAGCAGTTCTTC.